This TCR beta chain was profiled in a study of T cell repertoires in cytomegalovirus infection (dated by TCRdb to the late 2010s). Study-wide context: The HLA type of each donor mattered for the analysis, because public TCR beta signatures pointed to carriage of CMV infection along with the matching HLA type. Results and caveats for the whole study, not just this receptor: The ex vivo response was dominated by HLA-C-restricted CMV-specific TCR beta clonotypes, and the single most frequent clonotype in two of eight donors was supplied by these HLA-C-restricted clonotypes. In both this cohort and an independent cohort of 352 donors, the cumulative frequency of public TCR beta family members distinguished carriers of CMV infection plus the relevant HLA type.

TCRdb records Illumina HiSeq 1500 as the sequencer. Using fastp trimming at Q25 and MiXCR clonotype assembly, TCRdb reanalyzed the public sequencing data and kept in-frame beta chains. When rows share a CDR3 protein, they turn into one entry using the most common DNA and genes. The sample table lists some 450,000 distinct CDR3 sequences, roughly 30% of them with a count of one. Roughly an eighth of the sample goes to the ten largest clones. From its cysteine to its phenylalanine, the CDR3 spans 15 amino acids. Here the CDR3 DNA is all that survives: 45 bases in frame from base 1. Per the germline V gene, MNHEY is the CDR1 and SVGAGI is the CDR2. Trimming takes 7 bases from V and 0 bases from J, and the germline ends sit 10 bases apart. Regarding this clonotype: The antigen it binds to is not known. No qualities accompany the bases; no much larger clone lies one base away.

The sequence derives from a human donor in good health (CMV status not recorded). Some clones in this sample may be carry-over from other donors' samples. The rearrangement joined TRBV6-5 to TRBJ2-6; the D match is possibly TRBD1 or TRBD2, with 5 bases aligned in each. Source material: PBMCs. The CDR3 is CASKNGASGANVLTF. The DNA sequence reads TGTGCCAGCAAAAACGGGGCCTCTGGGGCCAACGTCCTGACTTTC.